This TCR beta chain was captured by sequencing in a study of T cells after yellow fever vaccination. In the study overall: Low-cell-number fractions were prepared with SMART-Seq v4 Ultra Low Input.

CDR3 length: 12 amino acids. With V trimmed by 4 bases and J by 10 bases, 3 bases remained unmatched. Germline assignment: CDR1 KGHDR and CDR2 SFDVKD. Regarding this clonotype: The antigen remains unidentified.

The TCR cDNA carried a universal primer site and UMIs from 5'RACE template switching. TCRdb recomputed calls from the 5' RACE reads with MiXCR, one row per CDR3 protein. The sample has around 360,000 distinct CDR3 sequences, approximately 10% seen once. General observations from the study: Repertoires sorted by FACS could include abundant clonotypes that are contaminants from the bulk population. Detected again after the booster were most primary-vaccination clones, at 95% to 98% CD4 and about 90% CD8.

The chain carries TRBV24-1 and TRBJ2-4, with TRBD1 matching over 7 bases. The receptor was derived from a young man who received the YFV17D yellow fever vaccine. Sequenced material: PBMCs, taken on the day of the first yellow fever vaccination. The CDR3 region has the DNA TGTGCCACCAGTGAGAGCAGGGGGATTCAGTACTTC. Amino acid sequence: CATSESRGIQYF.